Sequencing of this T cell receptor (beta chain) was carried out in a study of neurological immune-mediated disorders. This clonotype was seen at least ten times. Antigen unknown. Unsorted libraries were prepared from 2 million PBMCs that had been stored at -80 C. The cDNA was produced through 5'RACE with 10-nucleotide random UMIs. A single record per CDR3 protein comes from TCRdb applying MiXCR to the 5' RACE reads. The sample has 65,000 to 70,000 distinct CDR3 sequences, 3.9% seen once. V was trimmed by 1 base and J by 4 bases, leaving 10 bases between them. Germline CDR1 LNHNV, CDR2 YYDKDF (reference sequence). The CDR3 runs 15 residues. Study-wide points: The multiple sclerosis repertoire cluster had no clinical or MRI correlate. The absence of any CDR3 amino acid sequence shared by expanded clones across subjects suggests that repertoires were private in all groups.

Input material: PBMCs. The TCR sequence derives from a man aged 25 to 45 with multiple sclerosis. This chain joins TRBV15 and TRBJ2-2; tentative D call: TRBD1 (5 bases). The DNA for the CDR3 is TGTGCCACCAGCAGAGGGACACGAATCACCGGGGAGCTGTTTTTT. This gives the protein CATSRGTRITGELFF.